This is a list of T cell receptor beta chains from one sample in a study of T cell clonotyping in hematopoietic cell transplantation. This table comes from immunoSEQ multiplex PCR, and its TCRdb copy is limited to in-frame clones, with some not included. Of roughly 42,000 clones listed, less than 95% are singletons. Sequenced sample: peripheral blood mononuclear cells. These receptors all stem from a woman between 45 and 60 years old in good health. Some clones in this sample may be carry-over from other donors' samples. Both conserved end residues are part of each CDR3. D genes are given only for firm matches. Expanded clones get a size class; other rows say once, few or many, or leave the size out.

clone_size j_call v_call d_call cdr3_aa cdr3_nt
once TRBJ1-5 TRBV19 . CASSIAIPVQPQHF TGTGCCAGTAGTATAGCCATCCCAGTTCAGCCCCAGCATTTT
. TRBJ2-7 TRBV4-2 . CASSQDSTYEQYF TGTGCCAGCAGCCAAGATTCCACCTACGAGCAGTACTTC
. TRBJ1-1 TRBV2 . CASRQQGGAEAFF TGTGCCAGCAGGCAACAGGGAGGGGCTGAAGCTTTCTTT
. TRBJ2-7 TRBV5-4 . CASSFPESPHEQYF TGTGCCAGCAGCTTCCCTGAGTCTCCCCACGAGCAGTACTTC
. TRBJ2-7 TRBV19 TRBD1 CASSMDRDGYEQYF TGTGCCAGTAGTATGGACAGGGATGGCTACGAGCAGTACTTC
. TRBJ2-7 TRBV7-2 . CASSLVGEKTYEQYF TGTGCCAGCAGCTTAGTTGGGGAGAAAACCTACGAGCAGTACTTC
. TRBJ1-5 TRBV5-6 . CASSRGGYGNQPQHF TGTGCCAGCAGCCGGGGGGGGTATGGCAATCAGCCCCAGCATTTT
. TRBJ2-7 TRBV6-5 . CASSYEGGGEQYF TGTGCCAGCAGTTACGAAGGGGGGGGAGAGCAGTACTTC
. TRBJ2-5 TRBV19 . CASSMLEGTQYF TGTGCCAGTTCTATGCTCGAAGGGACCCAGTACTTC
. TRBJ1-5 TRBV11-3 . CASSFGVNQPQHF TGTGCCAGCAGCTTTGGCGTCAATCAGCCCCAGCATTTT
. TRBJ1-2 TRBV6-6 . CASTDGGYYGYTF TGTGCCAGCACTGACGGGGGGTACTATGGCTACACCTTC
. TRBJ1-2 TRBV6-6 . CASRNREPGYTF TGTGCCAGCAGGAACAGGGAACCTGGCTACACCTTC
. TRBJ2-3 TRBV4-2 . CASSPAGATDTQYF TGTGCCAGCAGCCCAGCCGGAGCCACAGATACGCAGTATTTT
. TRBJ1-2 TRBV7-9 . CASDLGGAGYGYTF TGTGCCAGCGATCTCGGGGGCGCGGGCTATGGCTACACCTTC
. TRBJ2-3 TRBV14 . CASSQLTRGTDTQYF TGTGCCAGCAGCCAATTAACTCGAGGCACAGATACGCAGTATTTT
. TRBJ1-2 TRBV4-1 . CASSQDISLETWNYGYTF TGCGCCAGCAGCCAAGATATCTCCCTAGAGACATGGAACTATGGCTACACCTTC
. TRBJ2-2 TRBV7-3 . CASSPTGLAGELFF TGTGCCAGCAGCCCTACAGGGTTGGCCGGGGAGCTGTTTTTT
. TRBJ2-2 TRBV11-3 TRBD2 CASTVTSGNTGELFF TGTGCCAGCACCGTGACTAGCGGCAACACCGGGGAGCTGTTTTTT
. TRBJ1-6 TRBV7-9 . CASSLGDSPLHF TGTGCCAGCAGTCTGGGCGATTCACCCCTCCACTTT
. TRBJ1-2 TRBV7-2 . CASSLTAYNYGYTF TGTGCCAGCAGCTTAACAGCGTACAACTATGGCTACACCTTC
. TRBJ2-1 TRBV4-2 TRBD2 CASSQDGAGGLRNEQFF TGTGCCAGCAGCCAAGATGGGGCGGGGGGCCTCCGGAATGAGCAGTTCTTC
. TRBJ1-4 TRBV11-2 TRBD1 CASSLRGQTNEKLFF TGTGCCAGCAGCCTGAGGGGGCAGACTAATGAAAAACTGTTTTTT
. TRBJ1-2 TRBV19 . CASSMKGTNYGYTF TGTGCCAGTAGTATGAAGGGAACTAACTATGGCTACACCTTC
. TRBJ1-1 TRBV25-1 . CASSEDDRTNTEAFF TGTGCCAGCAGCGAAGATGACAGAACGAACACTGAAGCTTTCTTT
once TRBJ2-1 TRBV7-8 TRBD2 CASSYEQTGAGGGSEQFF TGTGCCAGCAGCTACGAACAGACGGGAGCGGGGGGGGGAAGTGAGCAGTTCTTC
. TRBJ2-2 TRBV7-3 TRBD1 CASSSGTGRGGELFF TGTGCCAGCAGCTCCGGGACAGGGAGGGGCGGGGAGCTGTTTTTT
. TRBJ2-7 TRBV11-2 . CASSRHRDSEQYF TGTGCCAGCAGCAGACACCGGGACTCCGAGCAGTACTTC
. TRBJ1-1 TRBV5-1 . CASSSTVLGDTEAFF TGCGCCAGCAGCTCAACAGTTCTTGGAGACACTGAAGCTTTCTTT
once TRBJ2-3 TRBV29-1 . CSVAKITSTDTQYF TGCAGCGTTGCGAAGATCACTAGCACAGATACGCAGTATTTT
. TRBJ2-5 TRBV6-6 . CASSSGHGFQETQYF TGTGCCAGCAGTTCCGGACACGGATTCCAAGAGACCCAGTACTTC
. TRBJ2-7 TRBV2 . CASMVAGGSYEQYF TGTGCCAGCATGGTGGCCGGAGGCTCCTACGAGCAGTACTTC
once TRBJ1-5 TRBV25-1 . CASSPSSSSNQPQHF TGTGCCAGCAGTCCATCCTCCTCTAGCAATCAGCCCCAGCATTTT
. TRBJ2-3 TRBV15 TRBD2 CATSVLAGGADTQYF TGTGCCACCAGCGTGCTTGCGGGGGGGGCAGATACGCAGTATTTT
. TRBJ1-6 TRBV15 . CATSRDSQRETRRSPLHF TGTGCCACCAGCAGAGACTCTCAAAGGGAAACGAGGAGATCACCCCTCCACTTT
few TRBJ1-5 TRBV27 . CASSLDSAGAQHF TGTGCCAGCAGTTTAGATTCGGCAGGGGCCCAGCATTTT
once TRBJ2-7 TRBV28 . CASSLRGRDPYEQYF TGTGCCAGCAGTTTACGGGGCAGGGACCCGTACGAGCAGTACTTC